The rows below give T cell receptor beta chains drawn from one sample of a study of T cell clonotyping in hematopoietic cell transplantation. TCRdb's copy holds only in-frame clones and misses some; the assay was immunoSEQ multiplex PCR. The table lists fewer than 25,000 clones, around 85% of them singletons. Sequenced input: peripheral blood mononuclear cells. The receptors shown here come from a man aged 55 to 69 in good health. Some clones in this sample may be carry-over from other donors' samples. CDR3s include the opening cysteine and the closing phenylalanine or tryptophan. D genes are given only for firm matches. Expanded clones are given a class, and other clones once, few, many or no size at all.

V gene	D gene	clone size	J gene	CDR3 protein	CDR3 DNA
TRBV7-2	.	.	TRBJ2-6	CASSPQLRGQLGANVLTF	TGTGCCAGCAGCCCCCAATTGCGGGGCCAGCTCGGGGCCAACGTCCTGACTTTC
TRBV5-6	TRBD1	.	TRBJ1-2	CASSLPQGHGYTF	TGTGCCAGCAGCTTGCCACAGGGGCATGGCTACACCTTC
TRBV9	TRBD2	.	TRBJ2-1	CASTQNGGGSYNEQFF	TGTGCCAGCACCCAAAACGGGGGGGGCTCCTACAATGAGCAGTTCTTC
TRBV29-1	.	.	TRBJ1-5	CSVEGGFNQPQHF	TGCAGCGTTGAGGGGGGTTTCAATCAGCCCCAGCATTTT
TRBV27	TRBD2	.	TRBJ2-3	CASRGLAVSTDTQYF	TGTGCCAGCAGAGGACTAGCGGTTAGCACAGATACGCAGTATTTT
TRBV7-9	.	.	TRBJ2-3	CASSLGADTQYF	TGTGCCAGCAGCTTAGGGGCAGATACGCAGTATTTT
TRBV4-1	.	.	TRBJ1-5	CASRPLAGVGQQPQHF	TGCGCCAGCAGACCCCTGGCAGGGGTAGGACAACAGCCCCAGCATTTT
TRBV28	.	.	TRBJ2-7	CASKLAATYEQYF	TGTGCCAGCAAATTAGCGGCGACCTACGAGCAGTACTTC
TRBV2	.	.	TRBJ1-2	CASISYGQNGYTF	TGTGCCAGCATTTCTTACGGACAGAATGGCTACACCTTC
TRBV30	TRBD1	.	TRBJ1-1	CASNRGRTETEAFF	TGTGCCTCTAACAGGGGGCGGACGGAGACTGAAGCTTTCTTT
TRBV7-2	.	.	TRBJ1-2	CASSLGPRYGYTF	TGTGCCAGCAGCTTAGGGCCCCGCTATGGCTACACCTTC
TRBV27	.	.	TRBJ2-1	CASSLSGNNEQFF	TGTGCCAGCAGTTTATCAGGGAACAATGAGCAGTTCTTC
TRBV6-5	TRBD1	.	TRBJ1-2	CASSYLETGNYGYTF	TGTGCCAGCAGTTACCTTGAGACAGGGAACTATGGCTACACCTTC
TRBV5-4	.	few	TRBJ1-1	CASQLGGTVTEAFF	TGTGCCAGCCAACTGGGGGGGACCGTAACTGAAGCTTTCTTT
TRBV19	.	.	TRBJ1-1	CASSINSGGTEAFF	TGTGCCAGTAGTATCAATAGCGGGGGGACTGAAGCTTTCTTT
TRBV15	.	once	TRBJ2-5	CATSRDVPEGVETQYF	TGTGCCACCAGCAGAGATGTGCCGGAGGGCGTAGAGACCCAGTACTTC
TRBV5-1	.	.	TRBJ2-1	CASSLTPGRDEQFF	TGCGCCAGCAGCTTGACCCCGGGGCGGGATGAGCAGTTCTTC
TRBV6-5	TRBD1	.	TRBJ1-2	CASSYFRDSTDGYTF	TGTGCCAGCAGTTACTTCCGGGACAGCACCGATGGCTACACCTTC
TRBV30	.	.	TRBJ1-5	CAWSVRGTGNGPQHF	TGTGCCTGGAGTGTACGGGGAACGGGGAATGGGCCCCAGCATTTT
TRBV27	.	.	TRBJ2-1	CASSPQEGVNNEQFF	TGTGCCAGCAGCCCCCAGGAGGGAGTCAATAATGAGCAGTTCTTC
TRBV5-5	.	few	TRBJ2-3	CASSSGTPPRADTQYF	TGTGCCAGCAGCTCCGGGACCCCACCTAGGGCAGATACGCAGTATTTT
TRBV5-4	TRBD1	few	TRBJ2-7	CACRQGVSYEQYF	TGTGCCTGCAGACAGGGCGTCTCCTACGAGCAGTACTTC
TRBV2	TRBD2	.	TRBJ2-7	CASSPTYYTAGYYEQYF	TGTGCCAGCAGTCCGACGTATTATACAGCGGGATACTACGAGCAGTACTTC
TRBV5-1	.	.	TRBJ1-1	CASSPAGFRTEAFF	TGCGCCAGCAGCCCCGCAGGGTTTCGGACTGAAGCTTTCTTT
TRBV6-5	TRBD1	.	TRBJ2-7	CASGGTGPLHEQYF	TGTGCCAGCGGGGGGACAGGGCCACTCCACGAGCAGTACTTC
TRBV20-1	.	.	TRBJ2-7	CSVGSPRKQYF	TGCAGTGTGGGATCCCCCCGCAAGCAGTACTTC
TRBV6-5	.	.	TRBJ1-2	CASSYGDGYGYTF	TGTGCCAGCAGTTACGGGGACGGCTATGGCTACACCTTC